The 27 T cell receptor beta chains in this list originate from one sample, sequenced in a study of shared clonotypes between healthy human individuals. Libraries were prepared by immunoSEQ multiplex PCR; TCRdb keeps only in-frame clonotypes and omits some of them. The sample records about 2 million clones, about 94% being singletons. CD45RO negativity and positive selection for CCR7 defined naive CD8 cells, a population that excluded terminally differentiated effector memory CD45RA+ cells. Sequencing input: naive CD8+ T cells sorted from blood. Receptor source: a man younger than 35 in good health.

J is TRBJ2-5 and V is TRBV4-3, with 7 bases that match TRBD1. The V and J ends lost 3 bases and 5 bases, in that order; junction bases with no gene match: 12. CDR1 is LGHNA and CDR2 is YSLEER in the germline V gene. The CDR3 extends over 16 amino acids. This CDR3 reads CASSQTSGTEEETQYF. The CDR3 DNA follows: TGCGCCAGCAGCCAGACCTCCGGGACAGAGGAGGAGACCCAGTACTTC.

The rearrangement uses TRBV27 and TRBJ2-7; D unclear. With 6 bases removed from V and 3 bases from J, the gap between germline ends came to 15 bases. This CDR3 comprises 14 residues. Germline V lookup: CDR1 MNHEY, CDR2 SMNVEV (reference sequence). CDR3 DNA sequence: TGTGCCAGCAGCCTGGGATCCGCCAACTACGAGCAGTACTTC. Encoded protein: CASSLGSANYEQYF.

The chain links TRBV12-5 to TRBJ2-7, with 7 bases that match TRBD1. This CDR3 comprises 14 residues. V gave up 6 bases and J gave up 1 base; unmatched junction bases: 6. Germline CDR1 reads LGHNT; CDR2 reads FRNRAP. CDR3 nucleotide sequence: TGTGCTAGTGGCGGGACAGCAAAATCCTACGAGCAGTACTTC. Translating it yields CASGGTAKSYEQYF.

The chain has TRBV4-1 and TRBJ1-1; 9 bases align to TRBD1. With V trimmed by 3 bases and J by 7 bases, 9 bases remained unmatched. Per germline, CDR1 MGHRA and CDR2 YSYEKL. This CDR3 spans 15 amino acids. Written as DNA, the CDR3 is TGCGCCAGCAGCCACGTGACAGGGGGTTTTCGTGAAGCTTTCTTT. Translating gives CASSHVTGGFREAFF.

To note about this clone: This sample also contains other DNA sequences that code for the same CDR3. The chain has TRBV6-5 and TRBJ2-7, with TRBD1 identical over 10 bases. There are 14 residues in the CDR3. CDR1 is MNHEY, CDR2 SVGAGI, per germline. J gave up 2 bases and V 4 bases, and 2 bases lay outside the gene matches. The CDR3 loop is CASSWGQGPYEQYF. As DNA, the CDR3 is TGTGCCAGCAGTTGGGGACAGGGGCCCTACGAGCAGTACTTC.

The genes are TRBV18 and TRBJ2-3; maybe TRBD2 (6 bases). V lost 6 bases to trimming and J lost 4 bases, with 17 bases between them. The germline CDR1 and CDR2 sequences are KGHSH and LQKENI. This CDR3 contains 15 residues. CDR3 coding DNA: TGTGCCAGCTCCCGTCCGGGACTCGGCTCAGATACGCAGTATTTT. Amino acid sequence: CASSRPGLGSDTQYF.

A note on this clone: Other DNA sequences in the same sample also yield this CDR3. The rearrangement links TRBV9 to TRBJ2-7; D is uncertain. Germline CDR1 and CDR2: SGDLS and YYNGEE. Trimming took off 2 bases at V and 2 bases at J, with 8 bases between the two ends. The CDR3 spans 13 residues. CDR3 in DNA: TGTGCCAGCAGCGTCGGACCCGCCTACGAGCAGTACTTC. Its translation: CASSVGPAYEQYF.

The CDR3 spells CASSLGREYEQYF. Written as DNA, the CDR3 is TGCGCCAGCAGCCTAGGACGGGAATACGAGCAGTACTTC. The J gene is TRBJ2-5, the V gene TRBV4-1; maybe TRBD2 (5 bases). The J call is in doubt because the DNA end fits TRBJ2-7 better. Germline-derived CDR1 and CDR2 are MGHRA and YSYEKL. CDR3 length equals 13 residues.

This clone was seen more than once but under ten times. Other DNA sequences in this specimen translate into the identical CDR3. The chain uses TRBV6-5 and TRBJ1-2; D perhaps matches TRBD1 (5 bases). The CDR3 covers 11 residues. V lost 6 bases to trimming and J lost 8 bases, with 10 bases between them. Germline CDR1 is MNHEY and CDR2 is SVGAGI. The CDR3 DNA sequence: TGTGCCAGCAGCCCGGGGGTAGGCTACACCTTC. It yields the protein CASSPGVGYTF.

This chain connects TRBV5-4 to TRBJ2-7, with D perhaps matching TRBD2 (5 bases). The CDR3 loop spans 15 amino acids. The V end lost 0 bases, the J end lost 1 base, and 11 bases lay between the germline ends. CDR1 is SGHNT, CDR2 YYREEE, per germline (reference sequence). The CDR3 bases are TGTGCCAGCAGCTTGGTTGGGGAGCTATCCTACGAGCAGTACTTC. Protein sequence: CASSLVGELSYEQYF.

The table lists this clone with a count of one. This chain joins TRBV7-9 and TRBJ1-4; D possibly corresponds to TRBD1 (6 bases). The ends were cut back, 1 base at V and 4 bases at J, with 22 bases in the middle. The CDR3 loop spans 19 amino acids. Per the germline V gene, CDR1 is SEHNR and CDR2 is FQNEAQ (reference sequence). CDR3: CASSLVPFQGQGGNEKLFF. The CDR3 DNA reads TGTGCCAGCAGCTTAGTACCCTTTCAGGGACAAGGGGGTAATGAAAAACTGTTTTTT.

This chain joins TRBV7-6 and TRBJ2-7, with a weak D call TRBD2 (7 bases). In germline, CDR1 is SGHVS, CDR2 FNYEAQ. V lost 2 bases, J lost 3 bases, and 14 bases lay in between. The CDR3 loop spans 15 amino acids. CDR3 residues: CASSLTQGGGYEQYF. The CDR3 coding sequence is TGTGCCAGCAGCTTAACACAGGGAGGGGGCTACGAGCAGTACTTC.

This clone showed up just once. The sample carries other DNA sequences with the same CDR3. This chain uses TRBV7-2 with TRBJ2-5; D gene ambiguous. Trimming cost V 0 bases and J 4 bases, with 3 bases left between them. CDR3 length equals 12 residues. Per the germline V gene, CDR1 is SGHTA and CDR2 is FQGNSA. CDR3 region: CASSLAGETQYF. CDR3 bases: TGTGCCAGCAGCTTAGCAGGAGAGACCCAGTACTTC.

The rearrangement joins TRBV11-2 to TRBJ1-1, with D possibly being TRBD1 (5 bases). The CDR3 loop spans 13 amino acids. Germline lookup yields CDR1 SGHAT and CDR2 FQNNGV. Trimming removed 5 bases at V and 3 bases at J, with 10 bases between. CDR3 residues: CASSQGAYTEAFF. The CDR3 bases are TGTGCCAGCAGCCAGGGTGCTTACACTGAAGCTTTCTTT. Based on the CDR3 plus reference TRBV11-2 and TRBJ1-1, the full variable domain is EAGVAQSPRYKIIEKRQSVAFWCNPISGHATLYWYQQILGQGPKLLIQFQNNGVVDDSQLPKDRFSAERLKGVDSTLKIQPAKLEDSAVYLCASSQGAYTEAFFGQGTRLTVV.

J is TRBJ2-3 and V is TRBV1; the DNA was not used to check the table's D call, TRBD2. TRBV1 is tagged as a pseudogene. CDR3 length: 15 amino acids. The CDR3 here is CTSSQFRGYTDTQYF. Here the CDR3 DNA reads TGCACCAGCAGCCAATTCCGGGGGTACACAGATACGCAGTATTTT.

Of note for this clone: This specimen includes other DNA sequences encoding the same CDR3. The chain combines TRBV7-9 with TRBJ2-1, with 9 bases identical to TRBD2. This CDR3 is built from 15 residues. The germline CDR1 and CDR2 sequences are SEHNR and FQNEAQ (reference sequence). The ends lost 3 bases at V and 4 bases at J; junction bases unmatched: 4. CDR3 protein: CASSFSSGEYNEQFF. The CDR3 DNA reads TGTGCCAGCAGCTTCTCTAGCGGGGAGTACAATGAGCAGTTCTTC.

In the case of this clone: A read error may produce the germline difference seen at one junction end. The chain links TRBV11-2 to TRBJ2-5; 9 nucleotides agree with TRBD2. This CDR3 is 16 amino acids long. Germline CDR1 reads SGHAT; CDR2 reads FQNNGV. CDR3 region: CASSLDIAGELETQYF. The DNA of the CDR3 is TGTGCCAGCAGCCTAGATATAGCGGGAGAACTAGAGACCCAGTACTTC.

DNA of the CDR3: TGCGCCAGCAGCCCCATTATTGCGGGGTCGAACACCGGGGAGCTGTTTTTT. It codes for CASSPIIAGSNTGELFF. This chain connects TRBV4-1 to TRBJ2-2, with D perhaps matching TRBD2 (6 bases). Trimming took off 4 bases at V and 0 bases at J, with 15 bases between the two ends. CDR1 and CDR2 (germline): MGHRA, YSYEKL. CDR3 length equals 17 residues.

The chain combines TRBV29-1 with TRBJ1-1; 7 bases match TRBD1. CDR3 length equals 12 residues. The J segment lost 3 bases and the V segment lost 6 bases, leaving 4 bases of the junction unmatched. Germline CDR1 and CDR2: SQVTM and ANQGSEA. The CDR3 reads CSVGQLDTEAFF. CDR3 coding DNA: TGCAGCGTGGGACAGTTGGACACTGAAGCTTTCTTT.

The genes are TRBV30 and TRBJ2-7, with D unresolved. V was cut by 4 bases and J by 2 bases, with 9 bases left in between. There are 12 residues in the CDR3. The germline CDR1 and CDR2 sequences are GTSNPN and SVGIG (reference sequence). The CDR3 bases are TGTGCCTGGAACATAGGCCCCTACGAGCAGTACTTC. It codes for CAWNIGPYEQYF.

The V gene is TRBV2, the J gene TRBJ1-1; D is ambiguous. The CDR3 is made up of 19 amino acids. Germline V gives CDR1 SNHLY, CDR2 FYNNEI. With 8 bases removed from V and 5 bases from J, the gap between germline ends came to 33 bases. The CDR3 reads CASLGRGKVEVESETEAFF. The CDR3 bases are TGTGCCAGCCTCGGGAGAGGGAAGGTGGAAGTGGAAAGTGAGACTGAAGCTTTCTTT. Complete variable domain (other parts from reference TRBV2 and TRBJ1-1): EPEVTQTPSHQVTQMGQEVILRCVPISNHLYFYWYRQILGQKVEFLVSFYNNEISEKSEIFDDQFSVERPDGSNFTLKIRSTKLEDSAMYFCASLGRGKVEVESETEAFFGQGTRLTVV.

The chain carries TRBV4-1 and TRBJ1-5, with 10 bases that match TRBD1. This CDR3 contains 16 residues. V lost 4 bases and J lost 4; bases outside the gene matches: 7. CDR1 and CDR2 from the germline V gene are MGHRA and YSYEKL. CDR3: CASSLSPGQGNQPQHF. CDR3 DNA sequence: TGCGCCAGCAGCCTCTCCCCGGGACAGGGGAATCAGCCCCAGCATTTT.

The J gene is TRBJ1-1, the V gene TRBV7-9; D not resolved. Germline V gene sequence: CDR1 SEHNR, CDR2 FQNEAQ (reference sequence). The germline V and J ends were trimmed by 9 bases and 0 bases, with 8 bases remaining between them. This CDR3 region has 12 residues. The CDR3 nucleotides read TGTGCCAGTAATATCATGAACACTGAAGCTTTCTTT. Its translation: CASNIMNTEAFF.

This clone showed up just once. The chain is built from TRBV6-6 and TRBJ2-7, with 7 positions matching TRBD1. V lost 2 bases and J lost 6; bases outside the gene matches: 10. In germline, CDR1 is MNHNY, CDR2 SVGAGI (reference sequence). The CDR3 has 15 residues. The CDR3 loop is CASSYADREWVEQYF. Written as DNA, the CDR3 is TGTGCCAGCAGTTACGCCGACAGGGAGTGGGTCGAGCAGTACTTC.

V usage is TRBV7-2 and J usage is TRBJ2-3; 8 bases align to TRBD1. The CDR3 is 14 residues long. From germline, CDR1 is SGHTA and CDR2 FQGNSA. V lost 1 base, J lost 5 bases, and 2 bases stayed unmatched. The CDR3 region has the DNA TGTGCCAGCAGCTTAGTACAGGGGGTAGATACGCAGTATTTT. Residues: CASSLVQGVDTQYF.

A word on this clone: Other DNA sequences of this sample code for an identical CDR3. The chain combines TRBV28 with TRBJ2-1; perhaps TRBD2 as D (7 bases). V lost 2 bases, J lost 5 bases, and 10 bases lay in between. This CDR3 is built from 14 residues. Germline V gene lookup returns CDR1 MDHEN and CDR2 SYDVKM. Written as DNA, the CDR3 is TGTGCCAGCAGTTTAAGGGGGGGGAACAATGAGCAGTTCTTC. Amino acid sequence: CASSLRGGNNEQFF. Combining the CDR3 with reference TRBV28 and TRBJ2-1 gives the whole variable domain DVKVTQSSRYLVKRTGEKVFLECVQDMDHENMFWYRQDPGLGLRLIYFSYDVKMKEKGDIPEGYSVSREKKERFSLILESASTNQTSMYLCASSLRGGNNEQFFGPGTRLTVL.

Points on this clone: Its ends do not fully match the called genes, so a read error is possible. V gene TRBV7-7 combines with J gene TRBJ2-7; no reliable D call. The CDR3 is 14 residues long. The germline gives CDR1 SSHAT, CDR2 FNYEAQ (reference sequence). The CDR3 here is CASSLGRKLYEQYF. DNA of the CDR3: TGTGCTAGCAGCTTAGGCAGAAAACTCTACGAGCAGTACTTC. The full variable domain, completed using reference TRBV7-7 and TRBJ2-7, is GAGVSQSPRYKVTKRGQDVTLRCDPISSHATLYWYQQALGQGPEFLTYFNYEAQPDKSGLPSDRFSAERPEGSISTLTIQRTEQRDSAMYRCASSLGRKLYEQYFGPGTRLTVT.